This entry lists 8 T cell receptor beta chains sequenced from one sample in a study of vaccination and CD4 T cells after COVID-19. The treatment was: approximately nine-day PBMC culture with coronavirus spike peptide pools or control peptides (ViraFEST assay). No antigens are known for them. The study sequenced cultured CD4+ T cell DNA using the Oncomine TCR Beta short-read assay. TCRdb called the PCR reads again in MiXCR, with one record for every CDR3 protein. The table lists thousands of distinct CDR3 sequences, about 25% of them singletons. Sample: CD4+ T cells from blood, cultured in vitro, taken after SARS-CoV-2 vaccination. These receptors all come from a human donor who had recovered from COVID-19.

This clonotype is categorized as medium-sized. The chain joins TRBV6-1 to TRBJ2-1; 8 bases are shared with TRBD2. V lost 5 bases to trimming and J lost 7 bases; unmatched junction nucleotides: 10. CDR3 length: 15 residues. Germline-derived CDR1 and CDR2 are MNHNS and SASEGT. Written as DNA, the CDR3 is TGTGCCAGCAGTCCACGGGGGGGGGCGCTTAATGAGCAGTTCTTC. Translating gives CASSPRGGALNEQFF.

This clonotype was counted a few times. The CDR3 DNA sequence: TGTGCCAGCAGTAGACAGGGGTATGGCTACACCTTC. It translates to CASSRQGYGYTF. The chain has TRBV6-1 and TRBJ1-2; TRBD1 aligns across 8 bases. The CDR3 length is 12 residues. Germline values: CDR1 MNHNS, CDR2 SASEGT. J was trimmed by 5 bases and V by 5 bases; bases with no gene match: 1.

This clonotype occurred a few times. This chain uses TRBV10-3 with TRBJ2-7, with D maybe TRBD1 (7 bases). Deletions cut 7 bases from V and 5 bases from J, with 18 bases between. Germline V gives CDR1 ENHRY, CDR2 SYGVKD. CDR3 length: 14 amino acids. CDR3 coding DNA: TGTGCCATCAATTGGAGACAGGGAGGAGACGAGCAGTACTTC. Its translation: CAINWRQGGDEQYF.

This clonotype is labeled as medium-sized. This chain uses TRBV15 with TRBJ2-7, with 8 bases that match TRBD1. The ends lost 2 bases at V and 2 bases at J; junction bases unmatched: 5. The CDR3 is made up of 15 amino acids. Germline V gives CDR1 LNHNV, CDR2 YYDKDF (reference sequence). The CDR3 loop is CATSRYRGETYEQYF. CDR3 DNA: TGTGCCACCAGCAGATACAGGGGGGAAACCTACGAGCAGTACTTC. Using reference TRBV15 and TRBJ2-7 for the parts outside the CDR3, the full variable domain is DAMVIQNPRYQVTQFGKPVTLSCSQTLNHNVMYWYQQKSSQAPKLLFHYYDKDFNNEADTPDNFQSRRPNTSFCFLDIRSPGLGDTAMYLCATSRYRGETYEQYFGPGTRLTVT.

This chain links TRBV7-2 with TRBJ2-3; D remains unclear. Germline V CDR1 and CDR2: SGHTA, FQGNSA. V was cut by 0 bases and J by 2 bases, with 3 bases left in between. The CDR3 consists of 13 residues. The CDR3 region is CASSLAFTDTQYF. In DNA, the CDR3 is TGTGCCAGCAGCTTAGCTTTCACAGATACGCAGTATTTT.

The chain combines TRBV4-3 with TRBJ2-7; D not certain. V lost 4 bases, J lost 2 bases, and 21 bases lay in between. Per germline, CDR1 LGHNA and CDR2 YSLEER. This CDR3 has 17 amino acids. The chain's CDR3 is CASSLTMGSGPPYEQYF. CDR3 DNA: TGCGCCAGCAGCCTCACGATGGGCTCCGGACCCCCCTACGAGCAGTACTTC.

V gene TRBV6-5 combines with J gene TRBJ1-2, with D hard to call. Germline CDR1 reads MNHEY; CDR2 reads SVGAGI. The CDR3 totals 14 residues. Trimming stripped 2 bases from V and 7 bases from J, with 14 bases between. The CDR3 spells CASSYRSLGGGYTF. The CDR3 DNA reads as TGTGCCAGCAGTTACCGTTCGTTGGGTGGTGGCTACACCTTC.

This chain joins TRBV12-3 or TRBV12-4 and TRBJ1-2; no clear D gene. This CDR3 comprises 14 residues. Trimming left V 3 bases short and J 4 bases short, with 12 bases between. This CDR3 is CASSFSSRPYGYTF. CDR3 sequence (DNA): TGTGCCAGCAGTTTCTCGAGCAGGCCCTATGGCTACACCTTC.